This record concerns one T cell receptor beta chain sequence. Antigen: not known. The assay used was immunoSEQ (version v3.0), run at survey level. Sequenced by immunoSEQ multiplex PCR; TCRdb stores in-frame clones only, minus some. The sample has around 21,000 clones, roughly 80% seen once; the top ten hold 5% to 7%. Every sample had roughly 1-11 million cryopreserved PBMC in it before DNA extraction. The sample comes from a study of long-term antiretroviral therapy in people with HIV. Study-wide findings and caveats: CDR3 length ranges were narrower in HIV repertoires than in controls. For ART adherence, viral resistance and therapy changes, no data were available.

V was shortened by 4 bases and J by 0 bases, with 10 bases between the two germline ends. Germline assignment: CDR1 WSHSY and CDR2 SAAADI. The CDR3 is made up of 15 amino acids. This rearrangement joins TRBV10-2 to TRBJ2-1; TRBD1 is a possible D gene (7 bases). Sequenced here: unsorted PBMCs, sampled 0.2 years after starting antiretroviral therapy. This TCR was sampled from a woman between 25 and 40 years old with HIV. CDR3 sequence reads: CASSGRDSSYNEQFF. The CDR3 coding sequence is TGCGCCAGCAGTGGGCGGGACAGCTCCTACAATGAGCAGTTCTTC.